Each of the 14 T cell receptor beta chains below was sequenced from the same sample in a study of CD8 T cells in ankylosing spondylitis. TCRdb reprocessed the 5' RACE reads with MiXCR, giving one entry per CDR3 protein. This table has approximately 140,000 distinct CDR3 sequences, more than 7% appearing once. Sequencing was carried out using synovial fluid, either unsorted or a sorted T cell fraction (not recorded which). The source of these receptors is a male donor with ankylosing spondylitis.

Ten or more counts support this clonotype. This chain uses TRBV5-1 with TRBJ1-1, with TRBD1 as a possible D gene (6 bases). Germline CDR1 is SGHRS and CDR2 is YFSETQ. With 7 bases removed from V and 0 bases from J, the gap between germline ends came to 16 bases. The CDR3 totals 15 residues. CDR3 sequence reads: CASGPYQGMNTEAFF. CDR3 sequence (DNA): TGCGCCAGCGGACCTTATCAGGGGATGAACACTGAAGCTTTCTTT.

This sequence joins TRBV18 and TRBJ1-2; TRBD1 agrees at 7 bases. Germline CDR1 reads KGHSH; CDR2 reads LQKENI. The CDR3 is 15 amino acids. The trim removed 2 bases at V and 7 bases at J, leaving 10 bases unmatched. In DNA, the CDR3 is TGTGCCAGCTCACCAGACAGGGAGGTCTTAGGTGGCTACACCTTC. This sequence encodes CASSPDREVLGGYTF.

The sample holds a few counts of this clonotype. The chain combines TRBV10-3 with TRBJ2-5; tentative D call: TRBD1 (5 bases). V lost 6 bases and J lost 5, with 13 bases in between. Germline CDR1 is ENHRY and CDR2 is SYGVKD. The CDR3 is 13 amino acids. The CDR3 region has the DNA TGTGCCATCAGGGGAAATGGGGCCGAGACCCAGTACTTC. This translates into CAIRGNGAETQYF.

The table lists this clonotype with many counts. This CDR3 reads CASTTPQGEQYF. In DNA form, the CDR3 reads TGTGCCAGCACCACCCCTCAAGGCGAGCAGTACTTC. The gene calls are TRBV28 and TRBJ2-7, with D unresolved. The CDR3 has 12 amino acids. Germline V lookup: CDR1 MDHEN, CDR2 SYDVKM. V was cut by 7 bases and J by 6 bases, with 13 bases left in between.

This clonotype was counted a few times. This chain connects TRBV6-1 to TRBJ2-3; no firm D call. Germline values: CDR1 MNHNS, CDR2 SASEGT. This CDR3 contains 11 residues. V was shortened by 9 bases and J by 11 bases, with 15 bases between the two germline ends. CDR3 DNA sequence: TGTGCCAGTCGACTCAATATGGAGCAGTATTTT. Amino acid sequence: CASRLNMEQYF.

This clonotype has just a few counts. The chain links TRBV28 to TRBJ2-1; no firm D call. Germline V gene data show CDR1 as MDHEN and CDR2 as SYDVKM. The germline V and J ends were trimmed by 6 bases and 3 bases, with 12 bases remaining between them. The CDR3 is made up of 14 amino acids. The CDR3 DNA sequence: TGTGCCAGCAGCCGGCCATACCTCTACAATGAGCAGTTCTTC. This sequence encodes CASSRPYLYNEQFF.

This clonotype was picked up many times. The genes are TRBV7-9 and TRBJ2-2; D is ambiguous. CDR1 is SEHNR, CDR2 FQNEAQ, per germline (reference sequence). Trimming shortened V by 0 bases and J by 1 base, and 6 bases separated the two germline ends. CDR3 length: 15 amino acids. This CDR3 is CASSLARQNTGELFF. The CDR3 region has the DNA TGTGCCAGCAGCTTAGCAAGACAGAACACCGGGGAGCTGTTTTTT.

This clonotype has ten or more counts. The chain recombines TRBV12-3 or TRBV12-4 with TRBJ1-1; unclear D gene. The CDR3 has 14 residues. Trimming took off 4 bases at V and 0 bases at J, with 9 bases between the two ends. The CDR3 sequence is CASSSDGLNTEAFF. CDR3 coding DNA: TGTGCCAGCAGTTCAGACGGGTTGAACACTGAAGCTTTCTTT.

This clonotype was detected a few times. The CDR3 here is CSVDWGNEQFF. The CDR3 DNA sequence: TGCAGCGTTGATTGGGGCAATGAGCAGTTCTTC. This rearrangement joins TRBV29-1 to TRBJ2-1; no firm D call. Germline lookup yields CDR1 SQVTM and CDR2 ANQGSEA. The CDR3 has 11 residues. V dropped 3 bases and J dropped 6 bases, with 6 bases sitting between them.

This clonotype was found many times. The V call is TRBV30, the J call TRBJ2-5; no clear D. The CDR3 contains 14 residues. The V end lost 5 bases, the J end lost 1 base, and 14 bases lay between the germline ends. CDR1 is GTSNPN, CDR2 SVGIG, per germline (reference sequence). CDR3 coding DNA: TGTGCCTGGGGTCATCAGGCATTCCAAGAGACCCAGTACTTC. It encodes CAWGHQAFQETQYF.

This clonotype occurred a few times. V gene TRBV28 combines with J gene TRBJ2-2, with 11 bases fitting TRBD2. The germline gives CDR1 MDHEN, CDR2 SYDVKM. The CDR3 is made up of 17 amino acids. With 2 bases clipped from V and 7 bases from J, the junction kept 9 bases outside the gene matches. CDR3 amino acids: CASSLVRASGRSGELFF. The CDR3, as DNA: TGTGCCAGCAGTTTAGTAAGGGCTAGCGGGAGGAGCGGGGAGCTGTTTTTT.

This clonotype was picked up a small number of times. V is TRBV29-1 and J is TRBJ2-3, with TRBD1 matching 7 bases. J lost 6 bases, V lost 7 bases, and 7 bases had no gene match. CDR1 is SQVTM, CDR2 ANQGSEA, per germline. The CDR3 is 12 residues long. The DNA of the CDR3 is TGCAGCGGGACAGGCTATTCCGATACGCAGTATTTT. The encoded protein is CSGTGYSDTQYF.

This sequence joins TRBV7-9 and TRBJ1-5; D call uncertain. This CDR3 spans 12 amino acids. Germline-derived CDR1 and CDR2 are SEHNR and FQNEAQ (reference sequence). The V gene lost 3 bases and the J gene lost 5 bases, with 5 bases spanning the gap. This CDR3 is CASSFSDQPQHF. In DNA, the CDR3 is TGTGCCAGCAGCTTCTCAGATCAGCCCCAGCATTTT.

There are many counts of this clonotype. The CDR3 region has the DNA TGTGCCAGCAGCGTCGGGACAGGGATTACTCCCCTCCACTTT. Its protein is CASSVGTGITPLHF. V and J are TRBV7-9 and TRBJ1-6; 9 positions agree with TRBD1. The CDR3 is made up of 14 amino acids. The V segment lost 5 bases and the J segment 13 bases; nucleotides outside the gene matches: 9. Germline CDR1 reads SEHNR; CDR2 reads FQNEAQ (reference sequence).